The source of this T cell receptor (beta chain) is a study of blood T cell repertoires in COVID-19. At the level of the study: Material from acute and convalescent COVID-19 was sourced from the United States, Italy and Spain. PBMCs, B-cell-depleted T cells, or T cells provided the cDNA or gDNA that made up the material.

The authors' processing: Researchers report that nucleated cell counts were estimated from reference gene primer amplification. The table came from immunoSEQ multiplex PCR; TCRdb's copy has only in-frame clones and leaves some out. That table is the source of V, J and clone size, and D and trimming were worked out from the DNA. Of roughly 100,000 clones listed, approximately 82% were seen once; the top ten hold approximately 15%. The germline gives CDR1 SGHNT, CDR2 YYREEE (reference sequence). V dropped 4 bases and J dropped 5 bases, with 16 bases sitting between them. This CDR3 has 15 residues. The origin of this receptor is a woman of 80 years or more with acute or convalescent COVID-19. Sequenced: peripheral blood. The V call is TRBV5-4, the J call TRBJ2-1, with D maybe TRBD1 (6 bases). DNA for the CDR3: TGTGCCAGCAGCCCGCAACAGGACAGTAACAATGAGCAGTTCTTC. Amino acids: CASSPQQDSNNEQFF.